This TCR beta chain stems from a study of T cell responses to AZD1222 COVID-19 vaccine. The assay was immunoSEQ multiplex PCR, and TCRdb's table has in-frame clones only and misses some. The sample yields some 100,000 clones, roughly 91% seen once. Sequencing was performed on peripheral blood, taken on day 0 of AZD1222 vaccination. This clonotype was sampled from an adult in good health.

DNA of the CDR3: TGTGCCAGCAGCTTAGGGTGGGGCGGAGCCTCAGCAACTAATGAAAAACTGTTTTTT. Its translation: CASSLGWGGASATNEKLFF. V usage is TRBV7-9 and J usage is TRBJ1-4; tentative D call: TRBD1 (5 bases). Germline CDR1 reads SEHNR; CDR2 reads FQNEAQ (reference sequence). Trimming took off 1 base at V and 0 bases at J, with 18 bases between the two ends. This CDR3 has 19 residues.